These 9 T cell receptor beta chains share one sample of origin, sequenced in a study of T cells in tuberculosis. Time point noted: new active TB diagnosis, blood taken before or within 7 days of starting treatment. Method: immunoSEQ multiplex PCR; TCRdb's copy keeps in-frame clones and lacks some. This table holds tens of thousands of clones, 87% found once. Sequencing used PBMCs, obtained at tuberculosis diagnosis. Every receptor here comes from an adult with tuberculosis.

The J gene is TRBJ2-5, the V gene TRBV29-1, with D perhaps TRBD1 (5 bases). The CDR3 has 13 residues. V gave up 3 bases and J gave up 4 bases, with 12 bases separating them. Germline CDR1 reads SQVTM; CDR2 reads ANQGSEA. CDR3 coding DNA: TGCAGCGTTGATAAGGGCAGGGCAGAGACCCAGTACTTC. Translation gives CSVDKGRAETQYF.

The rearrangement links TRBV4-2 to TRBJ2-7, with D unclear. Germline lookup yields CDR1 LGHNA and CDR2 YNFKEQ. Trimming shortened V by 0 bases and J by 0 bases, and 6 bases separated the two germline ends. The CDR3 consists of 14 residues. The CDR3: CASSQDPSSYEQYF. The CDR3 nucleotides read TGTGCCAGCAGCCAAGACCCCAGCTCCTACGAGCAGTACTTC.

The chain joins TRBV6-6 to TRBJ1-3; 7 bases line up with TRBD1. This CDR3 contains 16 residues. Germline CDR1 is MNHNY and CDR2 is SVGAGI (reference sequence). With V trimmed by 5 bases and J by 3 bases, 10 bases remained unmatched. The CDR3 DNA is TGTGCCAGCAGTAAACAAGCCGGGACAGTTGGAAACACCATATATTTT. It codes for CASSKQAGTVGNTIYF.

V is TRBV6-5 and J is TRBJ2-3; 12 bases map to TRBD2. V was clipped by 4 bases and J by 6 bases; unmatched bases: 2. Germline CDR1 and CDR2: MNHEY and SVGAGI. CDR3 length: 14 amino acids. CDR3 loop: CASSSLAGGDTQYF. The CDR3 region has the DNA TGTGCCAGCAGTTCACTAGCGGGGGGCGATACGCAGTATTTT.

This chain links TRBV30 with TRBJ2-1; TRBD2 agrees at 7 bases. The length of the CDR3 is 15 residues. With 5 bases clipped from V and 6 bases from J, the junction kept 13 bases outside the gene matches. The germline V gene has CDR1 GTSNPN and CDR2 SVGIG (reference sequence). The CDR3 region has the DNA TGTGCCTGGCTTCAATATACGGGAGGCTCCAATGAGCAGTTCTTC. Encoded protein: CAWLQYTGGSNEQFF.

This clone occurred a few times. The chain carries TRBV4-1 and TRBJ1-6; 9 bases agree with TRBD1. The V gene's germline CDR1 is MGHRA and CDR2 YSYEKL. The CDR3 length is 14 residues. Trimming took 6 bases from V and 9 from J; bases not matched to a gene: 6. The CDR3 nucleotides read TGCGCCAGCAGGGCCGGGACAGGGACTTCACCCCTCCACTTT. It is translated as CASRAGTGTSPLHF.

CDR3 sequence (DNA): TGTGCCAGCAGCTTGGGGGGAACTGGAAACACCATATATTTT. Its protein is CASSLGGTGNTIYF. The chain couples TRBV11-2 to TRBJ1-3; weak D call: TRBD1 (5 bases). The germline CDR1 and CDR2 sequences are SGHAT and FQNNGV. V shed 3 bases and J shed 2 bases, with 8 bases lying between them. CDR3 length equals 14 residues.

This rearrangement joins TRBV11-3 to TRBJ2-3; 7 nucleotides line up with TRBD1. Germline V gene sequence: CDR1 SGHNT, CDR2 YENEEA. The CDR3 has 15 amino acids. Germline trimming cut 5 bases from V and 0 bases from J; bases unmatched to any gene: 5. The DNA of the CDR3 is TGTGCCAGCAGCCTCCGACAGGGTAGCACAGATACGCAGTATTTT. It codes for CASSLRQGSTDTQYF. Full variable domain (missing parts from reference TRBV11-3 and TRBJ2-3): EAGVVQSPRYKIIEKKQPVAFWCNPISGHNTLYWYLQNLGQGPELLIRYENEEAVDDSQLPKDRFSAERLKGVDSTLKIQPAELGDSAVYLCASSLRQGSTDTQYFGPGTRLTVL.

Only a few counts were recorded for this clone. This sequence joins TRBV4-1 and TRBJ2-3; no clear D. The ends were cut back, 0 bases at V and 2 bases at J, with 9 bases in the middle. This CDR3 is built from 15 residues. Germline V gene data show CDR1 as MGHRA and CDR2 as YSYEKL. CDR3 loop: CASSQDYPLTDTQYF. For the CDR3, the DNA is TGCGCCAGCAGCCAAGATTATCCACTCACAGATACGCAGTATTTT.